The TCR beta chain described here comes from a study of vaccination effects on CD4 cells after COVID-19. Study context: ViraFEST used viral peptide pools to expand antigen-specific CD4+ T cells before sequencing.

Investigators separated out CD4+ T cells once about eleven days of culture had passed. Assay: immunoSEQ multiplex PCR; the TCRdb copy retains only in-frame clones and omits some. The repertoire has about 47,000 clones, about three quarters of them found once; the top ten carry approximately 12%. This clone was detected once. Antigen specificity is unknown. V was clipped by 1 base and J by 6 bases, with 13 bases between them. Germline CDR1 and CDR2: LGHDT and YNNKEL (reference sequence). The CDR3 spans 15 residues. Sequences were derived from CD4+ T cells from PBMCs cultured without peptide, sampled before COVID-19 vaccination. The receptor was derived from a human donor who had a prior SARS-CoV-2 infection. This chain uses TRBV3-1 (or the pseudogene TRBV3-2) with TRBJ2-1, with D tentatively TRBD1 (6 bases). As DNA, the CDR3 is TGTGCCAGCAGCCAAGGGACAGCGCGAAGCAATGAGCAGTTCTTC. Encoded protein: CASSQGTARSNEQFF.